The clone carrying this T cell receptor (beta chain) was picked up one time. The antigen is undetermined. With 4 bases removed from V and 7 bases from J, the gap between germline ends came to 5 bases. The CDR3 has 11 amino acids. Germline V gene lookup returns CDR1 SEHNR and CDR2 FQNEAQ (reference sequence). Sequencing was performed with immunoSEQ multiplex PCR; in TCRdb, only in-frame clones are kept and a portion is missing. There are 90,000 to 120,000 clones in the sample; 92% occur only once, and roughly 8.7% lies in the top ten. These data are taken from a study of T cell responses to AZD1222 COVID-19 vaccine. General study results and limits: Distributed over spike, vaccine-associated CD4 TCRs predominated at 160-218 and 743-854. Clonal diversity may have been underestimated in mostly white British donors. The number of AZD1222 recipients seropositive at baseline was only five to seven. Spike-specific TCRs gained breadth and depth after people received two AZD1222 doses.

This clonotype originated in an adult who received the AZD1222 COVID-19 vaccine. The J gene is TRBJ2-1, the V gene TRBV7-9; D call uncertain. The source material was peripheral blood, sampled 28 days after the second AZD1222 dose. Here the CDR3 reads CASSSINEQFF. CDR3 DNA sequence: TGTGCCAGCAGCTCCATAAATGAGCAGTTCTTC. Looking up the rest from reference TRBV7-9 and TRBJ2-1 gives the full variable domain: DTGVSQNPRHKITKRGQNVTFRCDPISEHNRLYWYRQTLGQGPEFLTYFQNEAQLEKSRLLSDRFSAERPKGSFSTLEIQRTEQGDSAMYLCASSSINEQFFGPGTRLTVL.